Below, 20 T cell receptor beta chains from the same sample are listed, as sequenced in a study of shared clonotypes between healthy human individuals. CD45RO-negative cells were positively selected for CCR7, leaving out terminally differentiated effector memory CD45RA+ cells. Clones were sequenced by immunoSEQ multiplex PCR, and TCRdb holds only the in-frame ones, with some missing. The sample lists around 2,000,000 clones, roughly 95% occurring once. The sequencing input was naive CD8+ T cells sorted from blood. The receptors derive from a man in his late teens or twenties in good health.

This sequence joins TRBV6-1 and TRBJ1-6, with D possibly TRBD1 on 5 matching bases. From germline, CDR1 is MNHNS and CDR2 SASEGT. V lost 4 bases, J lost 7 bases, and 11 bases lay in between. CDR3 length: 14 amino acids. CDR3 sequence reads: CASSAQGNNSPLHF. The CDR3 DNA is TGTGCCAGCAGTGCCCAGGGAAACAATTCACCCCTCCACTTT.

A note on this clone: The identical CDR3 is also encoded by other nucleotide sequences in the sample. The CDR3 DNA follows: TGTGCCATCAGTGAGTCCACCGAGCAGTACTTC. This codes for CAISESTEQYF. This sequence joins TRBV10-3 and TRBJ2-7; no reliable D call. V lost 0 bases to trimming and J lost 6 bases, with 3 bases between them. The CDR3 length is 11 residues. Germline CDR1 reads ENHRY; CDR2 reads SYGVKD.

The chain has TRBV4-3 and TRBJ2-1, with 9 bases fitting TRBD2. Germline assignment: CDR1 LGHNA and CDR2 YSLEER. J gave up 5 bases and V 2 bases, and 7 bases lay outside the gene matches. The length of the CDR3 is 16 residues. For the CDR3, the DNA is TGCGCCAGCAGCCAATCCGTAGCGGGAGAGGACAATGAGCAGTTCTTC. As protein: CASSQSVAGEDNEQFF.

This clone was observed a handful of times. This sequence joins TRBV7-9 and TRBJ2-5; tentatively, D is TRBD1 (5 bases). This CDR3 region has 13 residues. Germline values: CDR1 SEHNR, CDR2 FQNEAQ (reference sequence). Trimming left V 5 bases short and J 5 bases short, with 12 bases between. CDR3 bases: TGTGCCAGCAGCAAGGCAGGGATCGAGACCCAGTACTTC. Amino acids: CASSKAGIETQYF.

The V gene is TRBV5-1, the J gene TRBJ1-2, with D unclear. Germline V gene data show CDR1 as SGHRS and CDR2 as YFSETQ. Trimming pared 7 bases from V and 7 bases from J, leaving 14 bases between. The CDR3 is 12 amino acids. CDR3 coding DNA: TGCGCCAGCGGGCCGGGTGCGACTGGCTACACCTTC. Protein sequence: CASGPGATGYTF.

The V and J genes are TRBV9 and TRBJ1-6, with no clear D. Per germline, CDR1 SGDLS and CDR2 YYNGEE. The CDR3 has 19 residues. V shed 0 bases and J shed 0 bases, with 16 bases lying between them. In DNA, the CDR3 is TGTGCCAGCAGCGTAGAGGCAACCTTTGGGAGCTCCTATAATTCACCCCTCCACTTT. Its protein product is CASSVEATFGSSYNSPLHF.

The chain links TRBV5-1 to TRBJ2-7; D may be TRBD2 (6 bases). Trimming pared 6 bases from V and 0 bases from J, leaving 16 bases between. The CDR3 is 15 amino acids. Germline loops: CDR1 SGHRS, CDR2 YFSETQ. CDR3 residues: CASTLGDLGSYEQYF. Here the CDR3 DNA reads TGCGCCAGCACCCTAGGGGACTTAGGCTCCTACGAGCAGTACTTC.

The chain recombines TRBV6-5 with TRBJ2-1; D could derive from TRBD1 or TRBD2 (7 bases each). This CDR3 spans 16 amino acids. The V end was cut by 0 bases, the J end by 4 bases, with 13 bases between. Germline CDR1 and CDR2: MNHEY and SVGAGI. The CDR3 DNA is TGTGCCAGCAGTTACTCGGCAGGGGGGGAATACAATGAGCAGTTCTTC. This codes for CASSYSAGGEYNEQFF.

V and J are TRBV5-1 and TRBJ2-5; 11 bases map to TRBD2. The CDR3 loop spans 16 amino acids. Germline lookup yields CDR1 SGHRS and CDR2 YFSETQ. V was clipped by 2 bases and J by 5 bases; unmatched bases: 8. CDR3 region: CASSLPLAGEMETQYF. CDR3 coding DNA: TGCGCCAGCAGCTTACCACTAGCGGGAGAAATGGAGACCCAGTACTTC.

Concerning this clone: Other DNA sequences from this sample encode an identical CDR3 as well. This chain uses TRBV30 with TRBJ2-7; TRBD1 or TRBD2 may be the D gene (5 bases each). This CDR3 is built from 14 residues. V was shortened by 5 bases and J by 0 bases, with 14 bases between the two germline ends. Germline CDR1 is GTSNPN and CDR2 is SVGIG (reference sequence). CDR3 in amino acids: CAWLGAGSSYEQYF. The CDR3 nucleotides are TGTGCCTGGCTCGGGGCAGGGAGCTCCTACGAGCAGTACTTC.

The chain links TRBV27 to TRBJ2-7; possibly TRBD1 for D (5 bases). V lost 1 base and J 3 bases, leaving 19 bases between the germline ends. The CDR3 is 17 residues long. Germline values: CDR1 MNHEY, CDR2 SMNVEV (reference sequence). CDR3 region: CASSLLPGAGKFYEQYF. In DNA form, the CDR3 reads TGTGCCAGCAGTTTATTACCCGGAGCAGGGAAATTCTACGAGCAGTACTTC.

This clone has a single count. The chain carries TRBV19 and TRBJ2-7; D gene unclear. Trimming stripped 4 bases from V and 6 bases from J, with 16 bases between. Germline V gene data show CDR1 as LNHDA and CDR2 as SQIVND (reference sequence). The CDR3 contains 14 residues. The CDR3 region has the DNA TGTGCCAGTAGTAATGGGGAAGGGCCCCGCGAGCAGTACTTC. Translation: CASSNGEGPREQYF.

J is TRBJ1-1 and V is TRBV4-3; no clear D. The CDR3 has 14 amino acids. Per the germline V gene, CDR1 is LGHNA and CDR2 is YSLEER. The V and J ends lost 1 base and 1 base respectively, with 7 bases between them. The CDR3 coding sequence is TGCGCCAGCAGCCAAGGAGTTAAGAACACTGAAGCTTTCTTT. This sequence encodes CASSQGVKNTEAFF.

The J gene is TRBJ2-6, the V gene TRBV19; the D gene is possibly TRBD1 (5 bases). From germline, CDR1 is LNHDA and CDR2 SQIVND (reference sequence). The CDR3 has 13 amino acids. Trimming removed 6 bases at V and 3 bases at J, with 6 bases between. The CDR3 here is CASRGLGANVLTF. The CDR3 nucleotides are TGTGCCAGTAGGGGGCTTGGGGCCAACGTCCTGACTTTC.

CDR3 residues: CASSERGVGQPQHF. The DNA of the CDR3 is TGTGCCAGCAGTGAAAGGGGGGTCGGTCAGCCCCAGCATTTT. The rearrangement uses TRBV6-5 and TRBJ1-5; a possible D gene is TRBD1 (6 bases). The V end lost 5 bases, the J end lost 6 bases, and 14 bases lay between the germline ends. Germline CDR1 MNHEY, CDR2 SVGAGI. This CDR3 contains 14 residues.

Turning to this clone: Other DNA sequences in the sample encode the same CDR3. The rearrangement links TRBV9 to TRBJ2-3, with TRBD2 identical over 11 bases. Per germline, CDR1 SGDLS and CDR2 YYNGEE. J gave up 6 bases and V 4 bases, and 4 bases lay outside the gene matches. The CDR3 is made up of 14 amino acids. The chain's CDR3 is CASSLSGREDTQYF. DNA for the CDR3: TGTGCCAGCAGCCTTAGCGGGAGGGAGGATACGCAGTATTTT.

This chain joins TRBV19 and TRBJ1-1, with D unresolved. CDR1 is LNHDA and CDR2 is SQIVND in the germline V gene (reference sequence). V gave up 4 bases and J gave up 5 bases, with 11 bases separating them. The CDR3 runs to 13 residues. The chain's CDR3 is CASSTDGETEAFF. The DNA of the CDR3 is TGTGCCAGTAGTACGGACGGAGAAACTGAAGCTTTCTTT.

The chain recombines TRBV9 with TRBJ2-3; a weak D match, TRBD2 (5 bases). Trimming pared 3 bases from V and 5 bases from J, leaving 10 bases between. The CDR3 sequence is 13 residues long. The V gene's germline CDR1 is SGDLS and CDR2 YYNGEE. The CDR3 coding sequence is TGTGCCAGCAGCGCTCATAGCGTAGATACGCAGTATTTT. Translating it yields CASSAHSVDTQYF. Filled out from reference TRBV9 and TRBJ2-3, the complete variable domain reads DSGVTQTPKHLITATGQRVTLRCSPRSGDLSVYWYQQSLDQGLQFLIQYYNGEERAKGNILERFSAQQFPDLHSELNLSSLELGDSALYFCASSAHSVDTQYFGPGTRLTVL.

The chain links TRBV25-1 to TRBJ2-1, with D possibly matching TRBD2 (6 bases). Germline-derived CDR1 and CDR2 are MGHDK and SYGVNS. Trimming shortened V by 5 bases and J by 0 bases, and 8 bases separated the two germline ends. This CDR3 is built from 14 residues. CDR3 residues: CASSSGGSYNEQFF. The CDR3 DNA sequence: TGTGCCAGCAGTTCCGGGGGCTCCTACAATGAGCAGTTCTTC.

Turning to this clone: The identical CDR3 is also encoded by other nucleotide sequences in the sample. This rearrangement joins TRBV5-1 to TRBJ1-1; 10 bases align to TRBD1. J gave up 0 bases and V 4 bases, and 3 bases lay outside the gene matches. This CDR3 spans 15 amino acids. Germline values: CDR1 SGHRS, CDR2 YFSETQ. The CDR3 DNA is TGCGCCAGCAGCCCCGGACAGGGGGTGAACACTGAAGCTTTCTTT. Its translation: CASSPGQGVNTEAFF.